What follows describes a single T cell receptor (beta chain). This entry belongs to a study of blood T cell repertoires in COVID-19. Study-level background: Acute-phase and convalescent COVID-19 samples originated in the United States, Italy and Spain. The analysed material was cDNA or gDNA that came from T cells, B-cell-depleted T cells, or PBMCs.

The CDR3 is 17 amino acids. Losses at the gene ends were 7 bases for V and 1 base for J; bases not matched to a gene: 11. Germline assignment: CDR1 SGHNT and CDR2 YYREEE (reference sequence). Original analysis: Amplified reference gene primers provided the basis for estimating nucleated cell counts. Data came from immunoSEQ multiplex PCR; TCRdb stores just in-frame clones and leaves some out. V and J calls and clone size are given by that table; D and trimming were obtained from the DNA. In the table there are approximately 260,000 clones, approximately 80% of which are singletons. This TCR was sampled from a woman older than 75 with active or convalescent COVID-19. The V and J genes are TRBV5-4 and TRBJ2-1; 10 bases map to TRBD2. Sequencing used peripheral blood. The CDR3 nucleotides read TGTGCCAGCGGATCACCTACTAGCGGGGAATCCTACAATGAGCAGTTCTTC. It codes for CASGSPTSGESYNEQFF.